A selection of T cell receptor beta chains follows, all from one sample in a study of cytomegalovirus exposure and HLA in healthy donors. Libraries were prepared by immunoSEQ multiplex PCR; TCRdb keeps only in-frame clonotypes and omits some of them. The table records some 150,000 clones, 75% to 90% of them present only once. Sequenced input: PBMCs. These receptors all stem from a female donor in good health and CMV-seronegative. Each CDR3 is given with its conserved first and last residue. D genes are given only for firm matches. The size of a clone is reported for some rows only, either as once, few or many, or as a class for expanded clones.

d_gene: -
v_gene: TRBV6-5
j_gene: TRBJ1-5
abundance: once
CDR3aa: CASSLMPERGQPRHF
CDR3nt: TGTGCCAGCAGTTTAATGCCGGAACGGGGTCAGCCCCGGCATTTT

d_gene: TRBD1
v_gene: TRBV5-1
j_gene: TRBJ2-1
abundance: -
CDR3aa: CASSPTGDYNEQFF
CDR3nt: TGCGCCAGCAGCCCCACAGGGGACTACAATGAGCAGTTCTTC

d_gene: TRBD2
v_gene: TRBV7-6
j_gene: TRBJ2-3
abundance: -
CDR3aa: CASSLWLAGGPDTDTQYF
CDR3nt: TGTGCCAGCAGCTTATGGCTAGCGGGAGGGCCCGACACAGATACGCAGTATTTT

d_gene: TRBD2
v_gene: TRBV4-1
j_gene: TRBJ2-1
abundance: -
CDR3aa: CASSQVGLAGFSEQFF
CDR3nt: TGCGCCAGCAGCCAGGTAGGGCTAGCGGGATTCTCGGAGCAGTTCTTC

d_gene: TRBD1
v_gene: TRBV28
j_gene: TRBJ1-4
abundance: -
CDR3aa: CASSPTGETNEKLFF
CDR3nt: TGTGCCAGCAGCCCGACAGGGGAAACTAATGAAAAACTGTTTTTT

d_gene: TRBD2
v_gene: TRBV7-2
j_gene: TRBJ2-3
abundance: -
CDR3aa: CASSLRTSGRWSTDTQYF
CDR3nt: TGTGCCAGCAGCTTAAGGACTAGCGGGAGGTGGAGCACAGATACGCAGTATTTT

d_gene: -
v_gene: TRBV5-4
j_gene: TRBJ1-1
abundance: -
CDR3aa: CASSLRVNTEAFF
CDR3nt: TGTGCCAGCAGCTTGCGGGTGAACACTGAAGCTTTCTTT

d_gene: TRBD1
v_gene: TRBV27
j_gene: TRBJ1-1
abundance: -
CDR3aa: CASSPGTGLNTEAFF
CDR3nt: TGTGCCAGCAGTCCCGGGACAGGGCTGAACACTGAAGCTTTCTTT

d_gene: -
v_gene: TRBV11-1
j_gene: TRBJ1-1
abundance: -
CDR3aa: CASSYTGYSEEAFF
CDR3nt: TGTGCCAGCAGCTATACCGGTTACAGTGAGGAAGCTTTCTTT

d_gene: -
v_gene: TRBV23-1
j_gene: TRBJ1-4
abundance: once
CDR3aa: CASSQKGQWGEKLFF
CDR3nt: TGCGCCAGCAGTCAAAAGGGGCAGTGGGGTGAAAAACTGTTTTTT

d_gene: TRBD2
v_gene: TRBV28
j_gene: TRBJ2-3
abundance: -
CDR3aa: CASSVAGPTGDTQYF
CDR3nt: TGTGCCAGCAGCGTAGCGGGGCCGACCGGAGATACGCAGTATTTT

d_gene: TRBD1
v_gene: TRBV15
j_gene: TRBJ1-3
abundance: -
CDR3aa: CATRDRAKGNTIYF
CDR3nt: TGTGCCACCAGAGACAGGGCGAAGGGAAACACCATATATTTT

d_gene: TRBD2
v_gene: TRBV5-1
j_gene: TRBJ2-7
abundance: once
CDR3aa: CASSLDSGLSYEQYF
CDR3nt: TGCGCCAGCAGCTTGGATAGCGGGTTATCCTACGAGCAGTACTTC

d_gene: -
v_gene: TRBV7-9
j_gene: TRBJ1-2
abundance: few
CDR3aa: CASSEGGSYTF
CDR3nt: TGTGCCAGCAGCGAAGGGGGTAGCTACACCTTC